These 28 T cell receptor beta chains originate from one sample sequenced in a study of radiotherapy plus CTLA-4 blockade in lung cancer. Generated by immunoSEQ multiplex PCR, the TCRdb table keeps only in-frame clones and is missing some. The repertoire includes about 95,000 clones, 83% of them detected once, and 0.65% to 1% sits in the top ten. Sequenced material: peripheral blood, taken from a patient treated with radiotherapy plus ipilimumab. The receptors were sampled from a human donor with non-small cell lung cancer who had stable disease on radiotherapy plus ipilimumab.

This rearrangement joins TRBV5-1 to TRBJ2-3; D may be TRBD1 or TRBD2 (5 bases each). V dropped 2 bases and J dropped 4 bases, with 11 bases sitting between them. This CDR3 has 14 residues. Germline-derived CDR1 and CDR2 are SGHRS and YFSETQ. CDR3 nucleotides: TGCGCCAGCAGCTTTGGGACGACGGCAGATACGCAGTATTTT. This translates into CASSFGTTADTQYF. Full variable domain (remainder filled in from reference TRBV5-1 and TRBJ2-3): KAGVTQTPRYLIKTRGQQVTLSCSPISGHRSVSWYQQTPGQGLQFLFEYFSETQRNKGNFPGRFSGRQFSNSRSEMNVSTLELGDSALYLCASSFGTTADTQYFGPGTRLTVL.

The genes are TRBV9 and TRBJ2-7; 9 bases are a match to TRBD1. The ends lost 0 bases at V and 2 bases at J; junction bases unmatched: 6. In germline, CDR1 is SGDLS, CDR2 YYNGEE. The CDR3 is made up of 16 amino acids. This chain's CDR3 is CASSVAGTGSPYEQYF. The CDR3 DNA follows: TGTGCCAGCAGCGTAGCCGGGACAGGGAGCCCCTACGAGCAGTACTTC.

The chain is built from TRBV5-4 and TRBJ1-6; D is undetermined. This CDR3 region has 17 residues. Germline CDR1 SGHNT, CDR2 YYREEE (reference sequence). With 0 bases removed from V and 0 bases from J, the gap between germline ends came to 10 bases. The DNA for the CDR3 is TGTGCCAGCAGCTTGGATGCCAGTAGCTCCTATAATTCACCCCTCCACTTT. Translated, it gives CASSLDASSSYNSPLHF.

The rearrangement uses TRBV5-1 and TRBJ2-3; tentative D call: TRBD2 (5 bases). CDR1 is SGHRS, CDR2 YFSETQ, per germline. The CDR3 extends over 15 amino acids. The V end lost 4 bases, the J end lost 0 bases, and 12 bases lay between the germline ends. The CDR3 region has the DNA TGCGCCAGCAGCATAGAGCGGTCTAGCACAGATACGCAGTATTTT. Its translation: CASSIERSSTDTQYF.

The chain uses TRBV9 and TRBJ1-4; 7 positions agree with TRBD1. The V gene's germline CDR1 is SGDLS and CDR2 YYNGEE. With 3 bases clipped from V and 3 bases from J, the junction kept 8 bases outside the gene matches. The CDR3 is 16 residues long. Written as DNA, the CDR3 is TGTGCCAGCAGCGCGGGGGACAGAAGGGCTAATGAAAAACTGTTTTTT. It translates to CASSAGDRRANEKLFF.

The V call is TRBV5-1, the J call TRBJ2-7; TRBD1 agrees at 7 bases. Germline assignment: CDR1 SGHRS and CDR2 YFSETQ. With 3 bases clipped from V and 3 bases from J, the junction kept 6 bases outside the gene matches. This CDR3 has 14 amino acids. The CDR3 DNA reads TGCGCCAGCAGCTGGGGGACAGCCAGCTACGAGCAGTACTTC. It codes for CASSWGTASYEQYF.

The J gene is TRBJ2-1, the V gene TRBV7-3, with a weak D call TRBD1 (6 bases). Trimming stripped 6 bases from V and 5 bases from J, with 14 bases between. Germline CDR1 reads SGHTA; CDR2 reads FQGTGA. This CDR3 region has 14 residues. In DNA, the CDR3 is TGTGCCAGCAGTCGAGGACAGACTAACAATGAGCAGTTCTTC. This codes for CASSRGQTNNEQFF.

This rearrangement joins TRBV12-1 to TRBJ1-2. TRBV12-1 is assigned pseudogene status. The CDR3 is made up of 13 amino acids. CDR3 residues: CASSVVRGYGYTF. The DNA of the CDR3 is TGTGCCAGCAGCGTCGTGAGAGGCTATGGCTACACCTTC.

This clone was picked up a small number of times. This chain joins TRBV19 and TRBJ2-3; 8 bases agree with TRBD1. CDR3 size: 15 residues. CDR1 is LNHDA and CDR2 is SQIVND in the germline V gene (reference sequence). Trimming removed 5 bases from V and 3 bases from J; junction bases left unmatched: 7. The chain's CDR3 is CASSRRQGITDTQYF. As DNA, the CDR3 is TGTGCCAGTAGTCGCCGACAGGGGATTACAGATACGCAGTATTTT.

This clone came up once. The chain employs TRBV30 and TRBJ1-5, with 7 bases lining up with TRBD1. The CDR3 has 15 amino acids. The V segment lost 2 bases and the J segment 6 bases; nucleotides outside the gene matches: 10. Germline V gives CDR1 GTSNPN, CDR2 SVGIG (reference sequence). The CDR3 DNA is TGTGCCTGGAGTACGATACAGGGGCTGAGTCAGCCCCAGCATTTT. Translation: CAWSTIQGLSQPQHF.

V gene TRBV9 combines with J gene TRBJ1-4; no clear D. The germline V and J ends were trimmed by 0 bases and 7 bases, with 16 bases remaining between them. The CDR3 has 16 amino acids. Germline V CDR1 and CDR2: SGDLS, YYNGEE. The CDR3, as DNA: TGTGCCAGCAGCGTAGAGATTGGGTCGACTCCTGAAAAACTGTTTTTT. This encodes CASSVEIGSTPEKLFF.

This clone was picked up a small number of times. V gene TRBV28 combines with J gene TRBJ1-3; D uncertain. Germline CDR1 and CDR2: MDHEN and SYDVKM. CDR3 length: 14 residues. V lost 8 bases and J lost 4, with 15 bases in between. The CDR3 DNA is TGTGCCAGCGGGGAACAGCGTGCCGGAAACACCATATATTTT. Translated, it gives CASGEQRAGNTIYF.

CDR3 coding DNA: TGTGCCAGCAATGGACCGGCTGAAGCTTTCTTT. This sequence encodes CASNGPAEAFF. The chain employs TRBV6-5 and TRBJ1-1; unclear D gene. This CDR3 is 11 amino acids long. Germline CDR1 and CDR2: MNHEY and SVGAGI. The V gene lost 7 bases and the J gene lost 6 bases, with 9 bases spanning the gap.

The CDR3 DNA sequence: TGTGCCAGCAGCGACGGGACAGGGGGCTTCAGGAGTCGGACTGAAGCTTTCTTT. This sequence encodes CASSDGTGGFRSRTEAFF. This chain joins TRBV9 and TRBJ1-1; TRBD1 agrees at 12 bases. Germline trimming cut 3 bases from V and 5 bases from J; bases unmatched to any gene: 14. CDR3 length: 18 residues. The germline gives CDR1 SGDLS, CDR2 YYNGEE.

CDR3 DNA: TGCGCCAGCAGCTTGAATAGCGGGAGTGGCGAGCAGTTCTTC. Its translation is CASSLNSGSGEQFF. This chain uses TRBV5-1 with TRBJ2-1; 9 positions match TRBD2. The germline V gene encodes CDR1 SGHRS and CDR2 YFSETQ. Germline trimming cut 1 base from V and 10 bases from J; bases unmatched to any gene: 6. This CDR3 comprises 14 residues. Full variable domain (outside the CDR3, taken from reference TRBV5-1 and TRBJ2-1): KAGVTQTPRYLIKTRGQQVTLSCSPISGHRSVSWYQQTPGQGLQFLFEYFSETQRNKGNFPGRFSGRQFSNSRSEMNVSTLELGDSALYLCASSLNSGSGEQFFGPGTRLTVL.

The gene calls are TRBV6-1 and TRBJ2-4; D unclear. Trimming stripped 1 base from V and 0 bases from J, with 4 bases between. From germline, CDR1 is MNHNS and CDR2 SASEGT. This CDR3 contains 14 residues. CDR3 in amino acids: CASSEGGAKNIQYF. The CDR3 DNA reads as TGTGCCAGCAGTGAAGGTGGAGCCAAAAACATTCAGTACTTC.

J is TRBJ2-7 and V is TRBV28; D ambiguous. Germline CDR1 MDHEN, CDR2 SYDVKM. V lost 6 bases and J lost 3, with 12 bases in between. CDR3 length: 13 amino acids. The CDR3 loop is CASSAMSLYEQYF. The CDR3 nucleotides read TGTGCCAGCAGCGCCATGAGTCTCTACGAGCAGTACTTC. Full variable domain (outside the CDR3, taken from reference TRBV28 and TRBJ2-7): DVKVTQSSRYLVKRTGEKVFLECVQDMDHENMFWYRQDPGLGLRLIYFSYDVKMKEKGDIPEGYSVSREKKERFSLILESASTNQTSMYLCASSAMSLYEQYFGPGTRLTVT.

The chain employs TRBV6-5 and TRBJ1-2; TRBD1 matches 7 bases. Looked up from germline, CDR1 is MNHEY and CDR2 is SVGAGI. This CDR3 is 12 amino acids long. V shed 6 bases, J shed 8 bases, and the junction held 6 bases outside the gene matches. The CDR3 here is CASRQGFGGYTF. The CDR3 nucleotides read TGTGCCAGCAGACAGGGGTTTGGCGGCTACACCTTC.

J is TRBJ1-1 and V is TRBV29-1, with D uncertain. V lost 8 bases and J 1 base, leaving 8 bases between the germline ends. From germline, CDR1 is SQVTM and CDR2 ANQGSEA. This CDR3 region has 11 residues. The CDR3 sequence is CSLVRNTEAFF. The CDR3 region has the DNA TGCAGCCTTGTGAGGAACACTGAAGCTTTCTTT.

V and J are TRBV29-1 and TRBJ2-5; weak D call: TRBD1 (6 bases). V was trimmed by 6 bases and J by 2 bases, leaving 10 bases between them. This CDR3 comprises 12 residues. The germline gives CDR1 SQVTM, CDR2 ANQGSEA. CDR3 sequence (DNA): TGCAGCGTCGGACAGTTTCAAGAGACCCAGTACTTC. Amino acid sequence: CSVGQFQETQYF.

The chain combines TRBV11-2 with TRBJ1-1; D call uncertain. Germline values: CDR1 SGHAT, CDR2 FQNNGV. Trimming left V 6 bases short and J 0 bases short, with 11 bases between. The length of the CDR3 is 14 residues. CDR3 in amino acids: CASSSDGMNTEAFF. CDR3 in DNA: TGTGCCAGCAGTTCGGACGGTATGAACACTGAAGCTTTCTTT.

The CDR3 protein is CASRTGDDGYTF. For the CDR3, the DNA is TGTGCCAGCAGGACAGGGGACGATGGCTACACCTTC. V usage is TRBV6-1 and J usage is TRBJ1-2; TRBD1 matches at 8 bases. Germline lookup yields CDR1 MNHNS and CDR2 SASEGT. The CDR3 runs 12 residues. V gave up 6 bases and J gave up 6 bases; unmatched junction bases: 3.

This clone was recorded only once. V is TRBV7-3 and J is TRBJ1-3; possible D gene TRBD1, 6 bases. Germline V lookup: CDR1 SGHTA, CDR2 FQGTGA. This CDR3 has 15 amino acids. V lost 5 bases and J lost 1, with 12 bases in between. As DNA, the CDR3 is TGTGCCAGCAGCCTAGACAGGACGTCTGGAAACACCATATATTTT. The encoded protein is CASSLDRTSGNTIYF.

This chain joins TRBV28 and TRBJ1-5; tentative D call: TRBD1 (6 bases). CDR1 and CDR2 from the germline V gene are MDHEN and SYDVKM. This CDR3 region has 15 residues. The V end lost 8 bases, the J end lost 6 bases, and 20 bases lay between the germline ends. DNA for the CDR3: TGTGCCAGCCCTAAGGGGGGATTGGGGAGTCAGCCCCAGCATTTT. This translates into CASPKGGLGSQPQHF.

This clone was found a few times. V usage is TRBV7-9 and J usage is TRBJ2-7; D is perhaps TRBD1 or TRBD2 (5 bases each). CDR3 length: 15 residues. The V gene lost 4 bases and the J gene lost 5 bases, with 18 bases spanning the gap. Germline V gives CDR1 SEHNR, CDR2 FQNEAQ (reference sequence). CDR3 region: CASSSSGRRLDEQYF. As DNA, the CDR3 is TGTGCCAGCAGCTCCTCGGGACGACGCCTGGACGAGCAGTACTTC.

This chain links TRBV7-2 with TRBJ1-4; possibly TRBD1 for D (5 bases). Germline CDR1 SGHTA, CDR2 FQGNSA. The length of the CDR3 is 14 residues. V was clipped by 7 bases and J by 0 bases, with 9 bases between them. The CDR3: CASTSTATNEKLFF. In DNA form, the CDR3 reads TGTGCCAGCACTTCGACAGCAACTAATGAAAAACTGTTTTTT.

This clone has only one observation. V gene TRBV11-2 combines with J gene TRBJ2-5, with 7 bases lining up with TRBD2. The CDR3 extends over 16 amino acids. V trimming: 1 base; J trimming: 3 bases; junction bases outside the gene matches: 8. Germline V gives CDR1 SGHAT, CDR2 FQNNGV. In DNA form, the CDR3 reads TGTGCCAGCAGCTTAGGATCCGTCGGGGGGAAAGAGACCCAGTACTTC. Translated: CASSLGSVGGKETQYF.

This clone is a singleton in its sample. The rearrangement uses TRBV5-1 and TRBJ1-4; D ambiguous. This CDR3 has 14 amino acids. The ends were cut back, 3 bases at V and 6 bases at J, with 12 bases in the middle. Germline V CDR1 and CDR2: SGHRS, YFSETQ. In DNA form, the CDR3 reads TGCGCCAGCAGCTGGTATGGGAGGTATGAAAAACTGTTTTTT. Its protein product is CASSWYGRYEKLFF. Based on the CDR3 plus reference TRBV5-1 and TRBJ1-4, the full variable domain is KAGVTQTPRYLIKTRGQQVTLSCSPISGHRSVSWYQQTPGQGLQFLFEYFSETQRNKGNFPGRFSGRQFSNSRSEMNVSTLELGDSALYLCASSWYGRYEKLFFGSGTQLSVL.